This T cell receptor (beta chain) was obtained from a study of blood T cell repertoires in COVID-19. Study background: PBMCs, B-cell-depleted T cells, or T cells provided the cDNA or gDNA that made up the material.

CDR1 is SGHRS, CDR2 YFSETQ, per germline. The CDR3 is made up of 16 amino acids. The ends lost 7 bases at V and 8 bases at J; junction bases unmatched: 16. In the source study's methods: Reference gene primers were amplified, and this amplification served to estimate nucleated cell counts. Some clones are missing from TCRdb's copy, which holds only in-frame ones; the method was immunoSEQ multiplex PCR. V, J and clone size are those of that table, while D and trimming were read from the DNA. The data hold tens of thousands of clones, with around 82% observed a single time. This sequence joins TRBV5-1 and TRBJ2-1; 9 nucleotides agree with TRBD2. The sequence was collected from a man aged 55 to 70 with COVID-19, enrolled during active disease. The sample comprised peripheral blood. For the CDR3, the DNA is TGCGCCAGCCGGCCGGGGGTTGCGCTAGCGGGACATGAGCAGTTCTTC. Residues: CASRPGVALAGHEQFF. The variable domain in full, completed from reference TRBV5-1 and TRBJ2-1, reads KAGVTQTPRYLIKTRGQQVTLSCSPISGHRSVSWYQQTPGQGLQFLFEYFSETQRNKGNFPGRFSGRQFSNSRSEMNVSTLELGDSALYLCASRPGVALAGHEQFFGPGTRLTVL.